This T cell receptor (beta chain) was obtained from a study of T cells in Graves' hyperthyroidism and ophthalmopathy. Study results and limitations: Ophthalmopathy, which appeared later, was predicted by the model a median 6.5 months before onset.

The CDR3 runs to 14 residues. Germline V lookup: CDR1 SGHRS, CDR2 YFSETQ. V trimming: 4 bases; J trimming: 6 bases; junction bases outside the gene matches: 6. Patients were excluded for uncontrolled infection, other autoimmune disease, pregnancy or lactation. Of note for this clonotype: Its target is not known.

Regions amplified from RNA transcripts were the TCR beta CDR3 regions. The TCR CDR3 was amplified in a first-round RT-PCR using the HTBI primer set. TCRdb used MiXCR to reprocess the multiplex PCR reads, holding one entry per CDR3 protein. The table lists around 350,000 distinct CDR3 sequences, roughly 25% of them singletons, with 73% in the top ten. The chain combines TRBV5-1 with TRBJ2-3; 9 nucleotides agree with TRBD1. The source material was blood. The clonotype comes from a man aged 50-59 years with Graves' hyperthyroidism. CDR3 in amino acids: CASSVTGQGDTQYF. The CDR3 DNA follows: TGCGCCAGCAGCGTAACGGGACAGGGTGATACGCAGTATTTT. Drawing the rest from reference TRBV5-1 and TRBJ2-3, the complete variable domain is KAGVTQTPRYLIKTRGQQVTLSCSPISGHRSVSWYQQTPGQGLQFLFEYFSETQRNKGNFPGRFSGRQFSNSRSEMNVSTLELGDSALYLCASSVTGQGDTQYFGPGTRLTVL.